Listed below are T cell receptor beta chains from one sample, sequenced in a study of T cells after yellow fever vaccination. TCRdb analysed the 5' RACE reads with MiXCR anew, one entry per CDR3 protein. The table has roughly 500,000 distinct CDR3 sequences, about 19% seen once. The source was PBMCs, collected 15 days after the yellow fever booster vaccination. The receptors were sampled from a man younger than 45 who received the YFV17D yellow fever vaccine. The CDR3 runs from the conserved cysteine through the conserved F or W. A D gene is named only where the DNA matches it firmly. For some rows the clone size is stated as once, few or many, or as a class when expanded; others skip it.

V	size	D	J	DNA	CDR3
TRBV6-5	-	-	TRBJ2-2	TGTGCCAGCAGTTACTCGGCCACGGGCGCGTACACCGGGGAGCTGTTTTTT	CASSYSATGAYTGELFF
TRBV24-1	few	TRBD2	TRBJ2-1	TGTGCCACCAGTGATGCCTCTAGCGGGGGGTACAATGAGCAGTTCTTC	CATSDASSGGYNEQFF
TRBV4-3	-	-	TRBJ2-5	TGCGCCAGCAGCCCTGTGCTACGGCCCCAAGAGACCCAGTACTTC	CASSPVLRPQETQYF
TRBV12-3/TRBV12-4	-	-	TRBJ2-7	TGTGCCAGCAGTTCGAGTCTCACACTCTCCTACGAGCAGTACTTC	CASSSSLTLSYEQYF
TRBV7-8	few	-	TRBJ2-1	TGTGCCAGCAGCCCGGGTGGTCCCAATGAGCAGTTCTTC	CASSPGGPNEQFF
TRBV14	-	-	TRBJ2-1	TGTGCCAGCAGCCGGGCAGGGGATCCGTACAATGAGCAGTTCTTC	CASSRAGDPYNEQFF
TRBV5-1	-	-	TRBJ2-5	TGCGCCAGCAGCTTGGAACAGGGCCAAGAGACCCAGTACTTC	CASSLEQGQETQYF
TRBV7-2	-	-	TRBJ2-7	TGTGCCAGCAGCGTGCGGGGCAGCTACGAGCAGTACTTC	CASSVRGSYEQYF
TRBV12-3/TRBV12-4	-	TRBD2	TRBJ2-2	TGTGCCAGCAGCCGAGCGGGGGGGAACACCGGGGAGCTGTTTTTT	CASSRAGGNTGELFF
TRBV10-1	few	TRBD2	TRBJ2-1	TGCGCCAGCAGTGGGACGGGCGGGAGGGCCGAAGAGCAGTTCTTC	CASSGTGGRAEEQFF
TRBV18	-	-	TRBJ1-1	TGTGCCAGCTCACTAACTTATCGGACCAACACTGAAGCTTTCTTT	CASSLTYRTNTEAFF
TRBV30	-	-	TRBJ2-1	TGTGCCTGGAGTGTATCTGAGCAGTTCTTC	CAWSVSEQFF
TRBV18	few	TRBD2	TRBJ2-3	TGTGCCAGCTCATCACGGACTAGCGAGACCACAGATACGCAGTATTTT	CASSSRTSETTDTQYF